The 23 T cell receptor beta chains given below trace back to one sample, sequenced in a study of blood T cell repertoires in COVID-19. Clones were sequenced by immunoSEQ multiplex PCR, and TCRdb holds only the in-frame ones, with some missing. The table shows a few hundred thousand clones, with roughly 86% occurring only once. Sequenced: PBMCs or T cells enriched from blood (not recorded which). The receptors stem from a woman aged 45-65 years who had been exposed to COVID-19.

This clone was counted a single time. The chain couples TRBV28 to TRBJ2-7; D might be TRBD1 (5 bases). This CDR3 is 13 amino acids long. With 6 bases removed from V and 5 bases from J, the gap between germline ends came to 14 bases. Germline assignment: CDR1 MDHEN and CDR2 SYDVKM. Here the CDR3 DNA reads TGTGCCAGCAGAACTGGACAAATCCACGAGCAGTACTTC. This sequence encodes CASRTGQIHEQYF.

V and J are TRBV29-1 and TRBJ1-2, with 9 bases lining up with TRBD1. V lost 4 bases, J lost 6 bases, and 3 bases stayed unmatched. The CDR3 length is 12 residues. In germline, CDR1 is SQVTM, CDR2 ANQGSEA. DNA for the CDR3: TGCAGCGTTGTAGACAGGGGGGATGGCTACACCTTC. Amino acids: CSVVDRGDGYTF.

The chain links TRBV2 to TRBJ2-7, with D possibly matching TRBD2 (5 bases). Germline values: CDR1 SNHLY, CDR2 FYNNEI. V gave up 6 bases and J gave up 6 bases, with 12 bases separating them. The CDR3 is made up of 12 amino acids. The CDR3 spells CASRLLVGEQYF. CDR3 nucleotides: TGTGCCAGCAGGCTACTAGTAGGCGAGCAGTACTTC.

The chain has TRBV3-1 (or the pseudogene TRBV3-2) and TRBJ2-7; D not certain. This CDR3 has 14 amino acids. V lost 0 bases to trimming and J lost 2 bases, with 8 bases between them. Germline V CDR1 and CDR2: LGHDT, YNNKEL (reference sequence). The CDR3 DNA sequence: TGTGCCAGCAGCCAAGATCGGTACGCCTACGAGCAGTACTTC. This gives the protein CASSQDRYAYEQYF.

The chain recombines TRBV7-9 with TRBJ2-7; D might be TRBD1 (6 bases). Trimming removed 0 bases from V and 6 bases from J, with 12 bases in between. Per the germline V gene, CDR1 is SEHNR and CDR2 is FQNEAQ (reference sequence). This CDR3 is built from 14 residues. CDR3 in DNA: TGTGCCAGCAGCTTAGCAGGGGGTTTCGGCGAGCAGTACTTC. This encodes CASSLAGGFGEQYF.

This CDR3 is CASSGAQGLNTEAFF. The DNA for the CDR3 is TGTGCCAGCAGCGGAGCACAGGGCTTGAACACTGAAGCTTTCTTT. The V and J genes are TRBV7-2 and TRBJ1-1; possible D gene TRBD1, 6 bases. With 5 bases removed from V and 0 bases from J, the gap between germline ends came to 13 bases. Germline CDR1 is SGHTA and CDR2 is FQGNSA. CDR3 length: 15 amino acids.

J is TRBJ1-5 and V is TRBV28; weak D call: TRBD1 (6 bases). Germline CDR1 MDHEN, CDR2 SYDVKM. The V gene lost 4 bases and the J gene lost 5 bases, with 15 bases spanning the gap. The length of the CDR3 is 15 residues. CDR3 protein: CASSSRQAVHQPQHF. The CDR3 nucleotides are TGTGCCAGCAGTTCCAGACAGGCTGTACATCAGCCCCAGCATTTT.

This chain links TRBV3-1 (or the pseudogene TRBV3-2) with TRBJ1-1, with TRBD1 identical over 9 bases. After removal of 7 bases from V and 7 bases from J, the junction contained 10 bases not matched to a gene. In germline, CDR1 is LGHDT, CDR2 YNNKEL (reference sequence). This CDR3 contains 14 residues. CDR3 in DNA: TGTGCCAGCACCCCGGGACAGGGCTTAGGTGAAGCTTTCTTT. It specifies CASTPGQGLGEAFF.

CDR3 protein: CASTRVSGSNQPQHF. CDR3 sequence (DNA): TGTGCCAGTACTCGGGTGTCCGGGAGCAATCAGCCCCAGCATTTT. The V and J genes are TRBV19 and TRBJ1-5; D gene unclear. The germline V and J ends were trimmed by 7 bases and 1 base, with 14 bases remaining between them. Per germline, CDR1 LNHDA and CDR2 SQIVND (reference sequence). CDR3 size: 15 residues.

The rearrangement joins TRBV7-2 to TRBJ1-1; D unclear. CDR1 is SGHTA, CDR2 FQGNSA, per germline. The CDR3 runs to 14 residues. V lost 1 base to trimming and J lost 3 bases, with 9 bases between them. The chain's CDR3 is CASSLGSGYTEAFF. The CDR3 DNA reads TGTGCCAGCAGCTTAGGGTCAGGCTACACTGAAGCTTTCTTT.

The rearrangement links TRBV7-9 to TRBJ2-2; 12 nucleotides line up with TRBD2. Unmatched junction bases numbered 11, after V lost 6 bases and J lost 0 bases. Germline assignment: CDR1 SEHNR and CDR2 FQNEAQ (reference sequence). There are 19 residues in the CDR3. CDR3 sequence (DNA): TGTGCCAGCAGACTTCCAGGACTAGCGGGGTTCGCGAACACCGGGGAGCTGTTTTTT. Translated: CASRLPGLAGFANTGELFF.

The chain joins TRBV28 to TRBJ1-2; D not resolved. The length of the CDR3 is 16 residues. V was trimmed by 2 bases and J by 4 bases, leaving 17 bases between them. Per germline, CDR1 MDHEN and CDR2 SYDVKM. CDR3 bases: TGTGCCAGCAGTTTAGAGGCAGGCCCGCGGGGCTATGGCTACACCTTC. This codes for CASSLEAGPRGYGYTF.

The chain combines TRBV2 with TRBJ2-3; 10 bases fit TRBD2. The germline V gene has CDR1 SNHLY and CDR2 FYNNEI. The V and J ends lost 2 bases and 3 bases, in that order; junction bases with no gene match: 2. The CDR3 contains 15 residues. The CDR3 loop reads CASSELAGVTDTQYF. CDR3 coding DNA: TGTGCCAGCAGTGAACTAGCGGGGGTAACAGATACGCAGTATTTT.

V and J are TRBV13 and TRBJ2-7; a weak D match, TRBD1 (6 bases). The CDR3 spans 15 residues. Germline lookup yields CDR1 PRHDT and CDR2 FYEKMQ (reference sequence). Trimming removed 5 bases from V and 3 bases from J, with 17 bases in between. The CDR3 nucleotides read TGTGCCAGCAGCAAAGGCCAGGGGCCTTACTACGAGCAGTACTTC. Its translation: CASSKGQGPYYEQYF.

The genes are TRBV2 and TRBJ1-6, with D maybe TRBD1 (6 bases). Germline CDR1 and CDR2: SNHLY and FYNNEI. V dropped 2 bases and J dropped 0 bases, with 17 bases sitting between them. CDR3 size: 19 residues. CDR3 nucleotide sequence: TGTGCCAGCAGTGAATCCAAGAACGACAGGAGCTCCTATAATTCACCCCTCCACTTT. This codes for CASSESKNDRSSYNSPLHF. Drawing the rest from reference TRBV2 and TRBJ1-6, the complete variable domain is EPEVTQTPSHQVTQMGQEVILRCVPISNHLYFYWYRQILGQKVEFLVSFYNNEISEKSEIFDDQFSVERPDGSNFTLKIRSTKLEDSAMYFCASSESKNDRSSYNSPLHFGNGTRLTVT.

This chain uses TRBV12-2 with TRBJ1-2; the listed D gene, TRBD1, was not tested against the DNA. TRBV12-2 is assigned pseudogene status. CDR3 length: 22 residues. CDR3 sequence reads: CASRLSLGHIGRTGADYYGYTF. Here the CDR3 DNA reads TGTGCAAGTCGCTTATCATTGGGTCATATCGGGAGAACAGGGGCGGACTACTATGGCTACACCTTC.

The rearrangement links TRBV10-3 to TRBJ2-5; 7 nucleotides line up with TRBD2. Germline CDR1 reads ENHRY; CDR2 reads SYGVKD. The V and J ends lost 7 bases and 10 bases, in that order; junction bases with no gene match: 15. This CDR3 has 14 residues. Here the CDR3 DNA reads TGTGCCATCAACCAAGCGGGGCGTACCGGGGACCAGTACTTC. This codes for CAINQAGRTGDQYF.

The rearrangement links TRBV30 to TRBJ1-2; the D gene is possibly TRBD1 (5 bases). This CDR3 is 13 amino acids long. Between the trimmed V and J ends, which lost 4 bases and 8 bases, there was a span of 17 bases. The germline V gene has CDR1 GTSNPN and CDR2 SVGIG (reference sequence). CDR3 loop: CAWNSGYPFGYTF. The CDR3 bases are TGTGCCTGGAATTCAGGGTATCCGTTCGGCTACACCTTC.

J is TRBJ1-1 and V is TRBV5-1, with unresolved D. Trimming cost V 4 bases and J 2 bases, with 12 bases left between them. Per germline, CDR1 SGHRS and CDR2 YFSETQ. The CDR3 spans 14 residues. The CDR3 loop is CASSSLTKNTEAFF. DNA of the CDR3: TGCGCCAGCAGCAGTTTGACAAAAAACACTGAAGCTTTCTTT.

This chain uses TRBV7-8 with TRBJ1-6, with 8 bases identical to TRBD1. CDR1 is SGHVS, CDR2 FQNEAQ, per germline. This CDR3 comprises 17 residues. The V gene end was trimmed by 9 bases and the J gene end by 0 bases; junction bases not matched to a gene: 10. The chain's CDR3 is CASGPDRAISYNSPLHF. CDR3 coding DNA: TGTGCCAGTGGGCCGGACAGGGCAATCTCCTATAATTCACCCCTCCACTTT.

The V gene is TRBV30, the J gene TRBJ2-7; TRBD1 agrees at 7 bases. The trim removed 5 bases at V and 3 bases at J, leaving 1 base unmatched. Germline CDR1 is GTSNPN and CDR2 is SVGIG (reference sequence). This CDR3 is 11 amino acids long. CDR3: CAWQGDYEQYF. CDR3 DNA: TGTGCCTGGCAGGGGGACTACGAGCAGTACTTC.

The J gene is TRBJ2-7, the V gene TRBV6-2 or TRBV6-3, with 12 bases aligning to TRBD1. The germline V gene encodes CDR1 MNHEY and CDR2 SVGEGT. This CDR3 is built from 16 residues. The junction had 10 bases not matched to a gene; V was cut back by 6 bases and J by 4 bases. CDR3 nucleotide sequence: TGTGCCAGCAGCAAACGCCCGGGACAGGGGGCATACGAGCAGTACTTC. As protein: CASSKRPGQGAYEQYF.

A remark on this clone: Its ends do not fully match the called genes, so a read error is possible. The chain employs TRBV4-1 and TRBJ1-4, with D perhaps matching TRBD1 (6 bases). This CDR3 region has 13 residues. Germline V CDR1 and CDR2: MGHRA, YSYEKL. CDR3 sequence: CASSDQGTSRPSF. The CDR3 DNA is TGCGCCAGCAGCGATCAGGGGACATCCCGGCCAAGTTTT.